This TCR beta chain was sequenced in a study of CD8 T cells in ankylosing spondylitis. The V and J ends lost 2 bases and 3 bases, in that order; junction bases with no gene match: 4. Germline-derived CDR1 and CDR2 are SGHRS and YFSETQ. The CDR3 length is 16 residues. Findings and limits, study-wide: Reported data indicate significant enrichment of disease-linked clones within matched ankylosing spondylitis synovial fluid. For ankylosing spondylitis blood, a TCR beta motif of under 10 highly homologous variants appeared characteristic. A CD8+ phenotype characterized the disease-linked clones, which were relatively rare in peripheral blood.

Molecular-barcoded quantitative 5'-RACE produced these TCR beta libraries. TCRdb reprocessed the 5' RACE reads via MiXCR and lists one record per CDR3 protein. Among fewer than 650,000 distinct CDR3 sequences, about an eighth were seen once, and the ten largest hold approximately 6.3%. Turning to this clonotype: Its antigen is not identified.

Sequenced material: blood, either unsorted or a sorted T cell fraction (not recorded which). This TCR was sampled from a male donor with ankylosing spondylitis. The V call is TRBV5-1, the J call TRBJ2-1, with TRBD2 identical over 11 bases. The CDR3 nucleotides are TGCGCCAGCAGCTTTACTAGCGGGGGAAACTACAATGAGCAGTTCTTC. Encoded protein: CASSFTSGGNYNEQFF.